The T cell receptor beta chain under discussion was sequenced for a study of blood T cell repertoires in COVID-19. Across the study: Samples of COVID-19 (acute and convalescent) were obtained from the United States, Italy and Spain.

In Seattle, patients joined the study during active infection and were tracked longitudinally. Authors' processing steps: Quantification of nucleated cells was approximated via reference gene primer amplification. Sequencing was performed with immunoSEQ multiplex PCR; in TCRdb, only in-frame clones are kept and a portion is missing. The V and J calls and clone size are taken from that table; D and trimming were inferred from the DNA. The profile shows roughly 70,000 clones, less than 95% of them singletons. The CDR3 totals 15 residues. V lost 1 base to trimming and J lost 3 bases, with 12 bases between them. Germline CDR1 is MNHNS and CDR2 is SASEGT.

This rearrangement joins TRBV6-1 to TRBJ1-2, with D perhaps matching TRBD1 (5 bases). The receptor comes from a man aged 45 to 65 with COVID-19, enrolled during active disease. Sequencing input: peripheral blood. In DNA, the CDR3 is TGTGCCAGCAGTGAAGGAGTGGGGCTCGACTATGGCTACACCTTC. Encoded protein: CASSEGVGLDYGYTF.